Listed below are T cell receptor beta chains from one sample, sequenced in a study of naive and memory T cell subsets. MiXCR, run by TCRdb on the UMI-ligation and nested PCR reads, gives a single entry per CDR3 protein. The profile shows about 150,000 distinct CDR3 sequences, 22% of them singletons. The source material was naive CD4+ T cells from blood. The receptors come from a human donor in good health. CDR3s include the opening cysteine and the closing phenylalanine or tryptophan. D genes are given only for firm matches. Clone sizes are given selectively: once, few, many, or a class where the clone is expanded.

d_call,j_call,cdr3_length,v_call,clone_size,cdr3_nt,cdr3_aa
-,TRBJ1-4,12,TRBV7-9,-,TGTGCCAGCAGCTTAGGGAGTGAAAAACTGTTTTTT,CASSLGSEKLFF
TRBD2,TRBJ2-1,15,TRBV20-1,few,TGCAGTGCTAGAGATATCGGGGGGACCTACAATGAGCAGTTCTTC,CSARDIGGTYNEQFF
TRBD1,TRBJ1-5,13,TRBV29-1,many,TGCAGCGTCGGGACAGGGGAGAATCAGCCCCAGCATTTT,CSVGTGENQPQHF
TRBD1,TRBJ2-7,16,TRBV6-2/TRBV6-3,few,TGTGCCAGCAGTTACAGAGGTGGGACAGGATCCTACGAGCAGTACTTC,CASSYRGGTGSYEQYF
-,TRBJ2-7,13,TRBV6-1,-,TGTGCCAGCCTCGTCGGCCAAGACTACGAGCAGTACTTC,CASLVGQDYEQYF
TRBD1,TRBJ1-1,16,TRBV18,-,TGTGCCAGCTCACTCCGGGACAGGGTTTGGTACACTGAAGCTTTCTTT,CASSLRDRVWYTEAFF
-,TRBJ2-7,15,TRBV6-2/TRBV6-3,once,TGTGCCAGCACCGTCGTATCGGGCTACCTGGGCGAGCAGTACTTC,CASTVVSGYLGEQYF
-,TRBJ2-5,16,TRBV7-8,once,TGTGCCAGCAGCTTAGAACGGGATAAAAGACAAGAGACCCAGTACTTC,CASSLERDKRQETQYF
-,TRBJ2-3,15,TRBV5-1,few,TGCGCCAGCAGCTTGGATGCGGGTCGCACAGATACGCAGTATTTT,CASSLDAGRTDTQYF
-,TRBJ1-1,11,TRBV20-1,few,TGCAGTGCTAGCAAGAACACTGAAGCTTTCTTT,CSASKNTEAFF
-,TRBJ2-1,15,TRBV12-3/TRBV12-4,-,TGTGCCAGCAGCCCTACCCTGACCACAGGGAATGAGCAGTTCTTC,CASSPTLTTGNEQFF
-,TRBJ2-7,12,TRBV29-1,-,TGCAGCGTTGCCGCATCGGGATACGAGCAGTACTTC,CSVAASGYEQYF
TRBD2,TRBJ2-3,18,TRBV28,few,TGTGCCAGCAGTCCCTGGACTAGATTTAGTCCTAGCACAGATACGCAGTATTTT,CASSPWTRFSPSTDTQYF
TRBD2,TRBJ2-3,17,TRBV7-9,-,TGTGCCAGCAGCTTCCGAGCACGGGAGGGCCGCACAGATACGCAGTATTTT,CASSFRAREGRTDTQYF
TRBD2,TRBJ2-1,15,TRBV5-4,once,TGTGCCAGCAGCTCATTTAGCGGGACCTACAATGAGCAGTTCTTC,CASSSFSGTYNEQFF
-,TRBJ1-1,15,TRBV12-3/TRBV12-4,-,TGTGCCAGCAGTTTACGGCAGGGTATGAACACTGAAGCTTTCTTT,CASSLRQGMNTEAFF
-,TRBJ1-4,13,TRBV5-1,-,TGCGCCAGCAGCTTCGGGGGAAATGAAAAACTGTTTTTT,CASSFGGNEKLFF
-,TRBJ1-1,13,TRBV29-1,many,TGCAGCGTTGAATCCCAGATGAACACTGAAGCTTTCTTT,CSVESQMNTEAFF
-,TRBJ2-5,13,TRBV5-1,many,TGCGCCAGCAGCTTGACACATCAAGAGACCCAGTACTTC,CASSLTHQETQYF
-,TRBJ2-2,15,TRBV30,-,TGTGCCTGGAGAGCCGGGGCTTGGAACACCGGGGAGCTGTTTTTT,CAWRAGAWNTGELFF